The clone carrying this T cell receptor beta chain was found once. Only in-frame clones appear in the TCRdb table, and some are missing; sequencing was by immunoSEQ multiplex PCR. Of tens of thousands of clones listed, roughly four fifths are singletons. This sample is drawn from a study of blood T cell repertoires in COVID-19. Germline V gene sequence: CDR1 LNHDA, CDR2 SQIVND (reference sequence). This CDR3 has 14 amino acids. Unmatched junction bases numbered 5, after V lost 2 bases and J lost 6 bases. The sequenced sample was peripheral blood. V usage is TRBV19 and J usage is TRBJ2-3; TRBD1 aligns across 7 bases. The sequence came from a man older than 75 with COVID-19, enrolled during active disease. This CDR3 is CASSIRGRRDTQYF. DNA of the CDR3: TGTGCCAGTAGTATAAGGGGGCGCAGGGATACGCAGTATTTT. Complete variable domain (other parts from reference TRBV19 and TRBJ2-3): DGGITQSPKYLFRKEGQNVTLSCEQNLNHDAMYWYRQDPGQGLRLIYYSQIVNDFQKGDIAEGYSVSREKKESFPLTVTSAQKNPTAFYLCASSIRGRRDTQYFGPGTRLTVL.